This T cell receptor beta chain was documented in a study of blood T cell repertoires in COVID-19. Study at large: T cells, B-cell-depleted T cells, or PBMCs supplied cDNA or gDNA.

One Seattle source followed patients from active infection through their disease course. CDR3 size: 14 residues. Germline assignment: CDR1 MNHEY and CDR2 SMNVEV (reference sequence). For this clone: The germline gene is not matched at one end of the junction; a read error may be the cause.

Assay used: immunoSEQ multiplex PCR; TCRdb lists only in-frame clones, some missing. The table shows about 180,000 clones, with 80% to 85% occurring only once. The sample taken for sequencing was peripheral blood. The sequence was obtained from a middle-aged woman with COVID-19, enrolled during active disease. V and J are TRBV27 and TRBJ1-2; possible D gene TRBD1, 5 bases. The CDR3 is CASRGGNSAYSYTF. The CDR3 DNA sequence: TGTGCCAGCAGGGGGGGGAACAGCGCCTATAGCTACACCTTC.